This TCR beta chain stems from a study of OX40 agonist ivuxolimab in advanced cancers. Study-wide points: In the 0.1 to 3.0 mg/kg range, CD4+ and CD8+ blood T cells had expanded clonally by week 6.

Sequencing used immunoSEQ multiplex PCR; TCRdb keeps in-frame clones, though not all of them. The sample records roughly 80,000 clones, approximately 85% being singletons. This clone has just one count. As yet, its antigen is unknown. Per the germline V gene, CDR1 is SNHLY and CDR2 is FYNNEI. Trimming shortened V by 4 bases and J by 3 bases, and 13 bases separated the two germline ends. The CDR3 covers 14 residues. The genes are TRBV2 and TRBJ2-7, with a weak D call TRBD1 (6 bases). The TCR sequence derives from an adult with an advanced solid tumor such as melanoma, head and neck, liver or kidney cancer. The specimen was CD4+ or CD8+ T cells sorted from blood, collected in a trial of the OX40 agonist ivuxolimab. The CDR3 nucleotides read TGTGCCAGCAGTGGGGACAATTGGGTCTACGAGCAGTACTTC. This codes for CASSGDNWVYEQYF.